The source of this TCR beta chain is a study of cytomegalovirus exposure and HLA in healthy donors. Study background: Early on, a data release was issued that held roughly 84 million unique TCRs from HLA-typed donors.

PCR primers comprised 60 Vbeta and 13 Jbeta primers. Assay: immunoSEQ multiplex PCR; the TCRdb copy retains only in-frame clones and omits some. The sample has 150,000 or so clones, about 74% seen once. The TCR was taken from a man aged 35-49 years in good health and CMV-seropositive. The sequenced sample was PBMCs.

CDR3 region: CASRGLAGGRRAQETQYF. The CDR3 DNA follows: TGTGCCAGTAGGGGACTAGCGGGAGGGAGAAGGGCCCAAGAGACCCAGTACTTC. The chain is built from TRBV19 and TRBJ2-5, with TRBD2 matching over 16 bases. The CDR3 covers 18 residues. Germline V gives CDR1 LNHDA, CDR2 SQIVND (reference sequence). The J segment lost 1 base and the V segment lost 6 bases, leaving 8 bases of the junction unmatched.